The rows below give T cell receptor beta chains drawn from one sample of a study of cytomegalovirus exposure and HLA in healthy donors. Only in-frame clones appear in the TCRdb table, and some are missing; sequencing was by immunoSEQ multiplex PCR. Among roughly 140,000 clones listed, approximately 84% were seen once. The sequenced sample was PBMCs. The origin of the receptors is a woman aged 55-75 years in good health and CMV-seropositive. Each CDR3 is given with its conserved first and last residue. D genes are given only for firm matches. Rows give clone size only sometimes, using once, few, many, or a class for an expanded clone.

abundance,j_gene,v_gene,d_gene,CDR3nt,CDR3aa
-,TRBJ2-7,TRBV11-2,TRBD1,TGTGCCAGCAGCTTAGGCGGACAGGGGTCCCACGAGCAGTACTTC,CASSLGGQGSHEQYF
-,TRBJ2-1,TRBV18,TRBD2,TGTGCCAGCTCACGCGCCCAAGGACTAGCGGGCCCTCCCTCCTACAATGAGCAGTTCTTC,CASSRAQGLAGPPSYNEQFF
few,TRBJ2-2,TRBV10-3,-,TGTGCCATCAGTGAGTCGGAGGGGATTGGGACCGGGGAGCTGTTTTTT,CAISESEGIGTGELFF
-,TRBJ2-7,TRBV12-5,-,TGTGCTAGTGGTTTGATTCTCATCGGGACACGATCCTACGAGCAGTACTTC,CASGLILIGTRSYEQYF
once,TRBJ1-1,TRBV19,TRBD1,TGTGCCAGTAGTACCCTGGACAGGTTGAACACTGAAGCTTTCTTT,CASSTLDRLNTEAFF
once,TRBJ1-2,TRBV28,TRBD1,TGTGCCAGCAGAATTAACGACAGGGGCTATGGCTACACCTTC,CASRINDRGYGYTF
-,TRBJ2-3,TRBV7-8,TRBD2,TGTGCCAGCACCCAAAGCGGGAGAGGCACAGATACGCAGTATTTT,CASTQSGRGTDTQYF
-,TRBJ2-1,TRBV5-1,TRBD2,TGCGCCAGCAGCCGGGCGGGGGACAATGAGCAGTTCTTC,CASSRAGDNEQFF
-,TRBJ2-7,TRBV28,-,TGTGCCAGCAGTTTAGCCAGGGCCGATTACGAGCAGTACTTC,CASSLARADYEQYF
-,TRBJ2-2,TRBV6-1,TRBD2,TGTGCCAGCAGTTTAGCGGGAGACACCGGGGAGCTGTTTTTT,CASSLAGDTGELFF
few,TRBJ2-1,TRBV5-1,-,TGCGCCAGCAGCCCCGACGGAGTTGAGCAGTTCTTC,CASSPDGVEQFF
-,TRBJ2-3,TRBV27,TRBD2,TGTGCCAGCAGTGCCGCCCCGGGGGGTGGGACAGATACGCAGTATTTT,CASSAAPGGGTDTQYF
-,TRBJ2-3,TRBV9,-,TGTGCCAGCAGCGTCTCCAGCGGTCCTAGCACAGATACGCAGTATTTT,CASSVSSGPSTDTQYF
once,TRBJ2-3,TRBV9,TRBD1,TGTGCCAGCAGCGAGGGACAGGAAACAGATACGCAGTATTTT,CASSEGQETDTQYF
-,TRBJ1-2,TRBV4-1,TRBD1,TGCGCCAGCAGCCAAGATGGGGACAGGGGGCAAGGCTACACCTTC,CASSQDGDRGQGYTF
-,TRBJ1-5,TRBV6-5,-,TGTGCCAGCAGTCCGAGGCCGGGGAGTAGTCAGCCCCAGCATTTT,CASSPRPGSSQPQHF
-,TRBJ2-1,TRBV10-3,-,TGTGCCATCAGGGGGAGCTCCTACAATGAGCAGTTCTTC,CAIRGSSYNEQFF
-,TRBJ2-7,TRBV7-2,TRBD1,TGTGCCAGCAGCCACCGGGACAGGGGGCTATACTACGAGCAGTACTTC,CASSHRDRGLYYEQYF
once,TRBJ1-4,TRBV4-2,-,TGTGCCAGCAGCCAAGTTGGAGGAAAAGCAACTAATGAAAAACTGTTTTTT,CASSQVGGKATNEKLFF
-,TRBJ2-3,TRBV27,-,TGTGCCAGTACGGCAGATACGCAGTATTTT,CASTADTQYF
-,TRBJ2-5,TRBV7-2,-,TGTGCCAGCAGCTTATATAGCAACCTACAAGAGACCCAGTACTTC,CASSLYSNLQETQYF
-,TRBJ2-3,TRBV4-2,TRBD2,TGTGCCAGCAGCCAAGATTTTATTCGGACTAGCGGGAGGGGGGATACGCAGTATTTT,CASSQDFIRTSGRGDTQYF
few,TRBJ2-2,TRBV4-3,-,TGCGCCAGCAGCCAAACGGGGTCCGGGGAGCTGTTTTTT,CASSQTGSGELFF
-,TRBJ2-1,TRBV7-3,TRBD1,TGTGCCAGCAGCTTAAGTCGGGGACAGGGGGGCAATGAGCAGTTCTTC,CASSLSRGQGGNEQFF
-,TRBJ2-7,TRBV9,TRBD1,TGTGCCAGCAGCCCCCGGACAGGGGGCGACGAGCAGTACTTC,CASSPRTGGDEQYF
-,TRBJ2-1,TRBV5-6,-,TGTGCCAGCAGCTATACAGTGGGGAGCTCCTACAATGAGCAGTTCTTC,CASSYTVGSSYNEQFF
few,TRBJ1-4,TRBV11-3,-,TGTGCCAGCAGCAGACAGGAGACTGAAAAACTGTTTTTT,CASSRQETEKLFF